This is a list of T cell receptor beta chains from one sample in a study of blood T cells in healthy people across ages. TCRdb called the 5' RACE reads again in MiXCR, with one record for every CDR3 protein. Here the sample spans 850,000 to 1,000,000 distinct CDR3 sequences, 45% to 60% being singletons. The sequencing input was blood. These receptors were taken from a woman between 55 and 75 years old in good health. Both conserved end residues are part of each CDR3. D genes are given only for firm matches. Size is stated for part of the rows, as once, few or many counts, or as a class when the clone is expanded.

v_gene	j_gene	d_gene	abundance	CDR3nt	CDR3aa
TRBV6-5	TRBJ1-5	-	-	TGTGCCAGCAGTTATAGCAGGGAGCCGGTTGGTCAGCCCCAGCATTTT	CASSYSREPVGQPQHF
TRBV7-3	TRBJ2-7	TRBD2	-	TGTGCCAGCAGCTTAGGACTCGGGACTAGCGGGCCCAAGGGCTCCTACAATGAGCAGTACTTC	CASSLGLGTSGPKGSYNEQYF
TRBV7-9	TRBJ2-1	TRBD2	-	TGTGCCAGCAGCTTAGTGCCTAGCGGGAGAATAACCAATGAGCAGTTCTTC	CASSLVPSGRITNEQFF
TRBV7-6	TRBJ2-7	-	-	TGTGCCAGCAGCTTAGGGAGGTCCTACGGGCAGTACTTC	CASSLGRSYGQYF
TRBV9	TRBJ2-4	-	few	TGTGCCAGCAGCCCCGTCCTTTCCAAAAACATTCAGTACTTC	CASSPVLSKNIQYF
TRBV7-8	TRBJ2-1	TRBD1	once	TGTGCCAGCAGCGCCTTACGGACAGGGGTCCACAATGAGCAGTTCTTC	CASSALRTGVHNEQFF
TRBV5-1	TRBJ2-5	TRBD2	-	TGCGCCAGCAGCACCACCGTACCCGGGGGGTTCACCCCGGAGCAGTACTTC	CASSTTVPGGFTPEQYF
TRBV3-1	TRBJ2-5	TRBD1	-	TGTGCCAGCAGCCGTCGGACAGGTCCTCGCAATGAGCAGTACTTC	CASSRRTGPRNEQYF
TRBV5-6	TRBJ2-7	-	-	TGTGCCAGCAGCTTGGGCGCGGGCACCTTCTACGAGCAGTACTTC	CASSLGAGTFYEQYF
TRBV12-3/TRBV12-4	TRBJ2-7	-	few	TGTGCCAGCAGTTTTCAGGGGTCCTACGAGCAGTACTTC	CASSFQGSYEQYF
TRBV4-1	TRBJ2-5	TRBD1	-	TGCGCCAGCAGCCAATATGGACAGGCCCAAGAGACCCAGTACTTC	CASSQYGQAQETQYF